This T cell receptor beta chain was retrieved from a study of beta chain features in type 1 diabetes. In the case of this clone: The antigen is unknown.

Findings and caveats of the study: Shorter TCRB CDR3s, moderately but significantly so, were found in Type 1 diabetes patients in all four CD4+ subsets.

Since all of the isolated RNA was reverse transcribed, expressed TCRB transcripts were what got sequenced. Only in-frame clones appear in the TCRdb table, and some are missing; sequencing was by immunoSEQ multiplex PCR. The sample holds a few hundred thousand clones; around 10% are singletons and the top ten take about 0.63%. The V gene end was trimmed by 3 bases and the J gene end by 4 bases; junction bases not matched to a gene: 6. Germline loops: CDR1 LNHDA, CDR2 SQIVND (reference sequence). The CDR3 loop spans 15 amino acids. CD4+ naive, central memory, regulatory and stem cell-like memory cells were sorted via CD45RO/CCR7/CD25/CD127/CD95/CD27.

The clonotype was recovered from a man younger than 40 with type 1 diabetes. This chain uses TRBV19 with TRBJ1-1, with TRBD1 matching 9 bases. The sequenced sample consisted of central memory CD4+ T cells from blood. The CDR3 reads CASSIPGQGVTEAFF. The CDR3 coding sequence is TGTGCCAGTAGTATCCCGGGACAGGGCGTCACTGAAGCTTTCTTT.